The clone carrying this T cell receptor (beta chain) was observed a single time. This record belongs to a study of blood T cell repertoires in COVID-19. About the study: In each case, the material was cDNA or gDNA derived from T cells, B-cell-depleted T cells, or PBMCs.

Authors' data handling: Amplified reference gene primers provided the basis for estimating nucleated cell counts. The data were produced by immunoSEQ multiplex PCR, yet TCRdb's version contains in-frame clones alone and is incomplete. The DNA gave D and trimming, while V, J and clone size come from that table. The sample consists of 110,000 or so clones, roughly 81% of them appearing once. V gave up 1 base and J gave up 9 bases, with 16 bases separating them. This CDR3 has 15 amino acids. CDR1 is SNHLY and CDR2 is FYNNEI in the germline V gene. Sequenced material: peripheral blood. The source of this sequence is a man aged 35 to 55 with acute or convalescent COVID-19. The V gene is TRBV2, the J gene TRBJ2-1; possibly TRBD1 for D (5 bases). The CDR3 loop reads CASSEGGQGWGEQFF. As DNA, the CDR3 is TGTGCCAGCAGTGAAGGCGGCCAGGGTTGGGGTGAGCAGTTCTTC.